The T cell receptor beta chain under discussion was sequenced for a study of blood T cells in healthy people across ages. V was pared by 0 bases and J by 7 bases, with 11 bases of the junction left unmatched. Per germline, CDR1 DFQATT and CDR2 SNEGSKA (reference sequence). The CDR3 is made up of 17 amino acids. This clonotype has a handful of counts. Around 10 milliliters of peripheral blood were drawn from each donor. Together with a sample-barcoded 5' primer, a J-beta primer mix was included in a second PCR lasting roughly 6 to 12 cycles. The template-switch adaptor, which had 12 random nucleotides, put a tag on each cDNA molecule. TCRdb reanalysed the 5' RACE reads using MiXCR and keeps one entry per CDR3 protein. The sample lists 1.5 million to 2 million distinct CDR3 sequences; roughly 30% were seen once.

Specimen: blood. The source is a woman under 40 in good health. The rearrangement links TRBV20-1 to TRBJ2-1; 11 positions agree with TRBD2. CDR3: CSAREPSLAGGINEQFF. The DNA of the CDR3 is TGCAGTGCTAGAGAGCCATCCCTAGCGGGAGGAATAAATGAGCAGTTCTTC.